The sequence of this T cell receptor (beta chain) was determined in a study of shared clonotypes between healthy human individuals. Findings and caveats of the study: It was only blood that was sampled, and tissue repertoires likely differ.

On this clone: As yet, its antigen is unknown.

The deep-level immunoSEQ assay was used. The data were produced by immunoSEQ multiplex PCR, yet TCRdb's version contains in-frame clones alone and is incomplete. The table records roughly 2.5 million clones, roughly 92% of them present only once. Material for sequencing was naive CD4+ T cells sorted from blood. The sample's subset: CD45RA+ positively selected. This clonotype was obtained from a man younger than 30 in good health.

CDR3 sequence (DNA): TGTGCCAGCAGCTTCCGTCCGGGAACCGGGGAGCTGTTTTTT. Translation: CASSFRPGTGELFF. The V gene is TRBV7-2, the J gene TRBJ2-2, with a tentative D call TRBD2 (5 bases). V lost 3 bases and J lost 5, with 10 bases in between. The CDR3 covers 14 residues. Germline assignment: CDR1 SGHTA and CDR2 FQGNSA. The variable domain in full, with the rest retrieved from reference TRBV7-2 and TRBJ2-2, is GAGVSQSPSNKVTEKGKDVELRCDPISGHTALYWYRQSLGQGLEFLIYFQGNSAPDKSGLPSDRFSAERTGGSVSTLTIQRTQQEDSAVYLCASSFRPGTGELFFGEGSRLTVL.